One and the same sample provided the 17 T cell receptor beta chains below, sequenced in a study of memory CD4+ T cells and cytomegalovirus serostatus (dated by TCRdb to between 2018 and 2021). Preparation of the library involved the immunoSEQ multiplex PCR assay. Held by TCRdb, this immuneACCESS table contains in-frame sequences only and omits some clones. Under half of the omission traces to an unresolved V gene where checked; the cause of the rest is unknown. The sample data list just under 95,000 clones, and 80% of these were observed just once. 3.6% of the sample belongs to the ten largest clones. A FACSAria II was used to sort memory CD4+ T cells, defined as single viable CD3+CD4+CD8-CD45RO+ cells. The material sequenced was memory CD4+ T cells from blood. Every receptor here comes from an adult in good health and CMV-seropositive.

Turning to this clone: The sample holds other DNA sequences that translate to the same CDR3. The V gene is TRBV6-5, the J gene TRBJ1-2; 9 bases map to TRBD1. Germline CDR1 reads MNHEY; CDR2 reads SVGAGI. V was clipped by 3 bases and J by 8 bases; unmatched bases: 7. This CDR3 spans 14 amino acids. CDR3 in DNA: TGTGCCAGCAGTTATTCACAGGGGGCTAGCGGCTACACCTTC. Residues: CASSYSQGASGYTF.

This chain links TRBV6-5 with TRBJ1-1; D is uncertain. Trimming took 0 bases from V and 12 from J, leaving 17 bases between them. Germline lookup yields CDR1 MNHEY and CDR2 SVGAGI. The CDR3 has 14 amino acids. Here the CDR3 reads CASSYSTVGVVTFF. Here the CDR3 DNA reads TGTGCCAGCAGTTACTCGACCGTTGGAGTCGTCACTTTCTTT.

A remark on this clone: The junction and the germline gene differ at one end; a read error may be behind it. V gene TRBV18 combines with J gene TRBJ2-2; D gene ambiguous. The V gene's germline CDR1 is KGHSH and CDR2 LQKENI. The CDR3 totals 14 residues. The CDR3 sequence: CASSPPGGTGELFF. The DNA of the CDR3 is TGTGCCAGCTCGCCACCGGGTGGGACCGGGGAGCTGTTTTTT.

The chain joins TRBV6-1 to TRBJ2-5; D not certain. CDR1 and CDR2 from the germline V gene are MNHNS and SASEGT. This CDR3 has 13 residues. The germline V and J ends were trimmed by 2 bases and 1 base, with 5 bases remaining between them. CDR3 amino acids: CASSEFGQETQYF. The CDR3, as DNA: TGTGCCAGCAGTGAATTCGGCCAAGAGACCCAGTACTTC.

This clone occurred once. This sequence joins TRBV19 and TRBJ2-2; 13 bases align to TRBD2. V gave up 4 bases and J gave up 4 bases; unmatched junction bases: 9. This CDR3 is 18 amino acids long. The germline gives CDR1 LNHDA, CDR2 SQIVND (reference sequence). CDR3 in amino acids: CASSTSPRTSGGTGELFF. The DNA for the CDR3 is TGTGCCAGTAGTACTTCTCCTCGGACTAGCGGGGGCACCGGGGAGCTGTTTTTT.

The chain carries TRBV7-3 and TRBJ2-1; 7 bases agree with TRBD2. The CDR3 length is 13 residues. Germline assignment: CDR1 SGHTA and CDR2 FQGTGA. V gave up 5 bases and J gave up 6 bases; unmatched junction bases: 4. The CDR3 DNA sequence: TGTGCCAGCAGCCCTCCTAGCGGCAATGAGCAGTTCTTC. Protein: CASSPPSGNEQFF. Variable domain in full (rest from reference TRBV7-3 and TRBJ2-1): GAGVSQTPSNKVTEKGKYVELRCDPISGHTALYWYRQSLGQGPEFLIYFQGTGAADDSGLPNDRFFAVRPEGSVSTLKIQRTERGDSAVYLCASSPPSGNEQFFGPGTRLTVL.

CDR3 protein: CASSEEGGIYEQYF. CDR3 DNA: TGTGCCAGCAGTGAAGAGGGAGGGATCTACGAGCAGTACTTC. The chain links TRBV6-1 to TRBJ2-7; 7 nucleotides line up with TRBD2. CDR1 and CDR2 (germline): MNHNS, SASEGT. CDR3 length equals 14 residues. V was pared by 1 base and J by 3 bases, with 3 bases of the junction left unmatched.

The chain has TRBV7-2 and TRBJ1-1; the D gene is possibly TRBD1 (5 bases). Germline-derived CDR1 and CDR2 are SGHTA and FQGNSA. The CDR3 sequence is 15 residues long. V was pared by 3 bases and J by 5 bases, with 16 bases between. CDR3 loop: CASSFSQGRGTEAFF. For the CDR3, the DNA is TGTGCCAGCAGCTTTAGTCAGGGTAGAGGGACTGAAGCTTTCTTT.

The chain links TRBV7-2 to TRBJ2-1; 8 bases are shared with TRBD2. Germline assignment: CDR1 SGHTA and CDR2 FQGNSA. The CDR3 sequence is 16 residues long. V was clipped by 0 bases and J by 0 bases; unmatched bases: 1. The chain's CDR3 is CASSLASGNSYNEQFF. CDR3 nucleotide sequence: TGTGCCAGCAGCTTAGCTAGCGGGAACTCCTACAATGAGCAGTTCTTC.

This rearrangement joins TRBV5-1 to TRBJ2-3; 10 bases match TRBD2. The CDR3 has 15 residues. CDR1 and CDR2 from the germline V gene are SGHRS and YFSETQ. Trimming cost V 4 bases and J 3 bases; bases outside gene matches: 5. For the CDR3, the DNA is TGCGCCAGCAGCATCGCTAGCGGGAGAACAGATACGCAGTATTTT. Residues: CASSIASGRTDTQYF.

The chain couples TRBV7-2 to TRBJ2-1; no reliable D call. The CDR3 is 14 amino acids. Germline V gives CDR1 SGHTA, CDR2 FQGNSA. Trimming removed 5 bases at V and 5 bases at J, with 13 bases between. The CDR3 protein is CASSLEARNNEQFF. The CDR3 DNA follows: TGTGCCAGCAGCCTTGAGGCCCGGAACAATGAGCAGTTCTTC.

The V and J genes are TRBV10-1 and TRBJ2-3, with a tentative D call TRBD1 (5 bases). Trimming shortened V by 0 bases and J by 5 bases, and 9 bases separated the two germline ends. This CDR3 contains 14 residues. Looked up from germline, CDR1 is WNHNN and CDR2 is SYGVQD (reference sequence). In nucleotides, the CDR3 is TGCGCCAGCAGTGAGTCTATAGGGGTAGATACGCAGTATTTT. It yields the protein CASSESIGVDTQYF.

This chain joins TRBV11-2 and TRBJ1-1, with TRBD1 as a possible D gene (6 bases). Germline V gives CDR1 SGHAT, CDR2 FQNNGV. V lost 2 bases to trimming and J lost 8 bases, with 12 bases between them. The CDR3 sequence is 13 residues long. The CDR3 loop reads CASSLNLDREAFF. The CDR3 nucleotides are TGTGCCAGCAGCTTAAATCTTGACAGGGAAGCTTTCTTT. Full variable domain (remainder filled in from reference TRBV11-2 and TRBJ1-1): EAGVAQSPRYKIIEKRQSVAFWCNPISGHATLYWYQQILGQGPKLLIQFQNNGVVDDSQLPKDRFSAERLKGVDSTLKIQPAKLEDSAVYLCASSLNLDREAFFGQGTRLTVV.

The CDR3 bases are TGTGCCAGTAGTCAGGGACTCGGCGGGAATGGATACAATGAGCAGTTCTTC. Translated, it gives CASSQGLGGNGYNEQFF. The V call is TRBV19, the J call TRBJ2-1, with D possibly matching TRBD2 (6 bases). Trimming took 5 bases from V and 4 from J, leaving 21 bases between them. The V gene's germline CDR1 is LNHDA and CDR2 SQIVND (reference sequence). This CDR3 comprises 17 residues.

The chain employs TRBV28 and TRBJ1-2; 8 bases match TRBD1. This CDR3 is 13 amino acids long. V was clipped by 6 bases and J by 8 bases; unmatched bases: 8. Germline loops: CDR1 MDHEN, CDR2 SYDVKM. The DNA for the CDR3 is TGTGCCAGCAGAAATACAGGGGGGAGAGGCTACACCTTC. Protein sequence: CASRNTGGRGYTF.

The V call is TRBV2, the J call TRBJ2-7; 7 nucleotides line up with TRBD1. The CDR3 consists of 12 residues. V dropped 7 bases and J dropped 2; count of bases not matched to a gene: 2. Germline loops: CDR1 SNHLY, CDR2 FYNNEI. The CDR3 coding sequence is TGTGCCAGCACGACAGGGCCCTACGAGCAGTACTTC. Encoded protein: CASTTGPYEQYF.

A single count supports this clone. The gene calls are TRBV7-2 and TRBJ2-3, with 7 nucleotides matching TRBD2. Germline CDR1 is SGHTA and CDR2 is FQGNSA. The CDR3 sequence is 15 residues long. J gave up 3 bases and V 1 base, and 4 bases lay outside the gene matches. CDR3 DNA sequence: TGTGCCAGCAGCTTAGGAGGGAGGGGAACAGATACGCAGTATTTT. As protein: CASSLGGRGTDTQYF.